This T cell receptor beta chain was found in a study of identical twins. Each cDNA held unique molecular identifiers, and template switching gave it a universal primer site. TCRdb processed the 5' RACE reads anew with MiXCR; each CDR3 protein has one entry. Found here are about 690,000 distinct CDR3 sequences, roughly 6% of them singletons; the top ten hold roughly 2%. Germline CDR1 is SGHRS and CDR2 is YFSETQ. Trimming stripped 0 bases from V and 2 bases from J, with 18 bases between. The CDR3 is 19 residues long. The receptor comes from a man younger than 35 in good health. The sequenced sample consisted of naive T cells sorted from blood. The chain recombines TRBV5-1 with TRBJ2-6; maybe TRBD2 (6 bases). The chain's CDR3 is CASSLVGGPGAAGANVLTF. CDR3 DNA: TGCGCCAGCAGCTTGGTAGGTGGCCCGGGAGCGGCTGGGGCCAACGTCCTGACTTTC.